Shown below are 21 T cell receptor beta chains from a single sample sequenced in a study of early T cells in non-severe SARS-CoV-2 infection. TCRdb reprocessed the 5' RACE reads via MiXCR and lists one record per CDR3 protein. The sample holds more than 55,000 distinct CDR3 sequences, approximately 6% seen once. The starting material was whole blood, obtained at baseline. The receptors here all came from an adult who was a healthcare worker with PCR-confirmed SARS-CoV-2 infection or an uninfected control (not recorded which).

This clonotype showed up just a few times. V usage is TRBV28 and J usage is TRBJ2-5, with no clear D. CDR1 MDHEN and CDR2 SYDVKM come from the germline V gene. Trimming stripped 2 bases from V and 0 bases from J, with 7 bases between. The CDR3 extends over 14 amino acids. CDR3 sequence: CASSLAGDQETQYF. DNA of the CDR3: TGTGCCAGCAGTTTAGCAGGCGACCAAGAGACCCAGTACTTC.

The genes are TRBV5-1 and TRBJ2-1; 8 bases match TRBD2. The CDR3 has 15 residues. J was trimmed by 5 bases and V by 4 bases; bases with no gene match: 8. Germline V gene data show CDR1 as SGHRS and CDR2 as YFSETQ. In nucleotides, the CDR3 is TGCGCCAGCAGCCTACTAGCGGCCTTGGACAATGAGCAGTTCTTC. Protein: CASSLLAALDNEQFF.

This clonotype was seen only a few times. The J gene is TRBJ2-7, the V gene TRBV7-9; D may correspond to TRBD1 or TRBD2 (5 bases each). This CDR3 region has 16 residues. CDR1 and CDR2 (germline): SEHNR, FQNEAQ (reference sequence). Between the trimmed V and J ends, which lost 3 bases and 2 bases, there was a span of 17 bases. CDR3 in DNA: TGTGCCAGCAGCTTTGGTCGGGGCGGAGGACCCTACGAGCAGTACTTC. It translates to CASSFGRGGGPYEQYF.

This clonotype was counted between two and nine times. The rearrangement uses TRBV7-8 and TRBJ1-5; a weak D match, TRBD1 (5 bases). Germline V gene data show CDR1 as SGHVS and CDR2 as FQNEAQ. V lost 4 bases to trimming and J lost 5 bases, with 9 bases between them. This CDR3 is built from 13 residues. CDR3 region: CASSSMGDQPQHF. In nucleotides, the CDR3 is TGTGCCAGCAGCTCGATGGGGGATCAGCCCCAGCATTTT.

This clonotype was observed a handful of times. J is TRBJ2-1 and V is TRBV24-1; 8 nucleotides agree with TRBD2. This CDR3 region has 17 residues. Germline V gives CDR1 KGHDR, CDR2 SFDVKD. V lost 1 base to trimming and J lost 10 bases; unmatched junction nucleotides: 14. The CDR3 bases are TGTGCCACCAGTGATTTCCTAGCGGGTGGGGGAAGGGAAGAGCAGTTCTTC. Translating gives CATSDFLAGGGREEQFF.

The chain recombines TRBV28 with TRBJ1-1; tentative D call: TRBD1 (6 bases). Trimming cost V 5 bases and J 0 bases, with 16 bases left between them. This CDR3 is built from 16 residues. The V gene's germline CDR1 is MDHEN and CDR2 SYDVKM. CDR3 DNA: TGTGCCAGCAGTGAAAAAACCCGGGACATGAACACTGAAGCTTTCTTT. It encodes CASSEKTRDMNTEAFF.

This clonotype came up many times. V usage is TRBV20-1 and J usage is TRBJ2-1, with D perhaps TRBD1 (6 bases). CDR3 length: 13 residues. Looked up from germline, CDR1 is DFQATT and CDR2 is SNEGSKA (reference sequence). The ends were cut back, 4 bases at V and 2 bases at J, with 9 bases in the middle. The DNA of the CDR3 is TGCAGTGCTACCGACAGGACCTACAATGAGCAGTTCTTC. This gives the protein CSATDRTYNEQFF.

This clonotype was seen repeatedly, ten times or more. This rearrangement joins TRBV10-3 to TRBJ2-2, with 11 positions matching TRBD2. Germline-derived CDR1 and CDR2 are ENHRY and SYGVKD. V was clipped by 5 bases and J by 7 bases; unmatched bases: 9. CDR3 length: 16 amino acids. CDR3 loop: CAISQLAGDRGGELFF. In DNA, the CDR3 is TGTGCCATCAGTCAACTAGCGGGAGACCGGGGCGGGGAGCTGTTTTTT.

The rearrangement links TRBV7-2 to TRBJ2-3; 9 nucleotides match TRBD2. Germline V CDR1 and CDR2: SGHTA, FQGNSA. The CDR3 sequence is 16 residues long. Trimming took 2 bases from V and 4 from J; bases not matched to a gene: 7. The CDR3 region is CASSLFVSGSSDTQYF. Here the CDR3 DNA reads TGTGCCAGCAGCTTATTTGTTAGCGGGAGTTCAGATACGCAGTATTTT.

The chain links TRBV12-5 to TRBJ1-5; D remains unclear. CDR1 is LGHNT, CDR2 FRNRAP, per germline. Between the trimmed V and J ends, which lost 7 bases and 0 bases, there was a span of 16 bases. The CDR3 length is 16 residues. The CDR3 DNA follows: TGTGCTAGTGCCCTGGAGGGAGACTATAGCAATCAGCCCCAGCATTTT. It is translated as CASALEGDYSNQPQHF.

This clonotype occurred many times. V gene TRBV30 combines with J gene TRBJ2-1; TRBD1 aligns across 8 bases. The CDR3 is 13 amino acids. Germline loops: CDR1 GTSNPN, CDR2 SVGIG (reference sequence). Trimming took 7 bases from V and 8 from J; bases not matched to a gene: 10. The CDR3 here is CAFSPDRVDEQFF. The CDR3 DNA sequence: TGTGCCTTTTCCCCGGACAGGGTTGATGAGCAGTTCTTC. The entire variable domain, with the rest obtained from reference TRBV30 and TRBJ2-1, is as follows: SQTIHQWPATLVQPVGSPLSLECTVEGTSNPNLYWYRQAAGRGLQLLFYSVGIGQISSEVPQNLSASRPQDRQFILSSKKLLLSDSGFYLCAFSPDRVDEQFFGPGTRLTVL.

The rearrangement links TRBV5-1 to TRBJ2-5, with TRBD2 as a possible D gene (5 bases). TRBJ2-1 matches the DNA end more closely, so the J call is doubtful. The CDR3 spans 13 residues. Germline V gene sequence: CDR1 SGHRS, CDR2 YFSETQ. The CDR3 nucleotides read TGCGCCAGCAGCTTGGCCGGTAGGGAGACCCAGTTCTTC. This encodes CASSLAGRETQFF.

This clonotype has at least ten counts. CDR3 sequence reads: CASTRRGGYSYEQYF. CDR3 DNA: TGTGCCAGCACGCGAAGGGGAGGGTACTCCTACGAGCAGTACTTC. This chain connects TRBV7-2 to TRBJ2-7; 7 positions agree with TRBD2. This CDR3 region has 15 residues. Per the germline V gene, CDR1 is SGHTA and CDR2 is FQGNSA. J gave up 0 bases and V 7 bases, and 9 bases lay outside the gene matches.

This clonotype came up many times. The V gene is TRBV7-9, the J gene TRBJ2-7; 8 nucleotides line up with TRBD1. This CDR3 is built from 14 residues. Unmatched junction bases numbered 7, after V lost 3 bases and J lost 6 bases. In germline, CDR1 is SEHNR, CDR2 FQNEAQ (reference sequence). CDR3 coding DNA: TGTGCCAGCAGCTTGGGGACAGGAGGATTCGAGCAGTACTTC. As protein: CASSLGTGGFEQYF.

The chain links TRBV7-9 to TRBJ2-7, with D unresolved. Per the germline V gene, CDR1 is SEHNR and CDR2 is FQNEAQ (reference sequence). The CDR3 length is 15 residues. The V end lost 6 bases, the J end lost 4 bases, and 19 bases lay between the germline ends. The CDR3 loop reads CASSSDKHAMYEQYF. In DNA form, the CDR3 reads TGTGCCAGCAGTTCTGACAAGCACGCGATGTACGAGCAGTACTTC.

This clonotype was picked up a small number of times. This CDR3 reads CASNGGRAAETQYF. CDR3 nucleotides: TGTGCCAGCAACGGCGGGAGGGCCGCGGAGACCCAGTACTTC. The chain couples TRBV2 to TRBJ2-5; the match to TRBD2 covers 9 bases. There are 14 residues in the CDR3. Germline V lookup: CDR1 SNHLY, CDR2 FYNNEI. The V and J ends lost 7 bases and 5 bases, in that order; junction bases with no gene match: 8.

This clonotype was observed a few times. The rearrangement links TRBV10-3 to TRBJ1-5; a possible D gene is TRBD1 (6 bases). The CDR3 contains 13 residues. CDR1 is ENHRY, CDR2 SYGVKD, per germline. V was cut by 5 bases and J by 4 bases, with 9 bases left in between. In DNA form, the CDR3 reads TGTGCCATCAGTCAGGGGAATAATCAGCCCCAGCATTTT. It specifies CAISQGNNQPQHF.

CDR3 protein: CASSEDGSSYNEQFF. CDR3 DNA sequence: TGTGCCAGCAGTGAGGACGGGAGCTCCTACAATGAGCAGTTCTTC. The V and J genes are TRBV6-4 and TRBJ2-1; maybe TRBD2 (6 bases). This CDR3 region has 15 residues. The V end lost 3 bases, the J end lost 0 bases, and 9 bases lay between the germline ends. The germline V gene has CDR1 MRHNA and CDR2 SNTAGT.

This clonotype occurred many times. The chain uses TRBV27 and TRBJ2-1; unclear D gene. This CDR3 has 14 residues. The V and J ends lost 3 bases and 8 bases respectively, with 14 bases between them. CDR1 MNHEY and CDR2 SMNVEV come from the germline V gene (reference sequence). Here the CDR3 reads CASSFRSVGDEQFF. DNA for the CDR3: TGTGCCAGCAGTTTCAGGAGTGTGGGTGATGAGCAGTTCTTC.

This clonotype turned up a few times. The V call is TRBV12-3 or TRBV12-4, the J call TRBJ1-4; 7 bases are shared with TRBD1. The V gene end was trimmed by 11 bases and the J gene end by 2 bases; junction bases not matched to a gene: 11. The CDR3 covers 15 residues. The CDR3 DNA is TGTGCCTCATCAGGGGGGACAAAGACTAATGAAAAACTGTTTTTT. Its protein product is CASSGGTKTNEKLFF.

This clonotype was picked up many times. The CDR3 reads CASSGSTEAFF. CDR3 DNA sequence: TGTGCCAGCAGTGGAAGCACTGAAGCTTTCTTT. The V and J genes are TRBV25-1 and TRBJ1-1; D unclear. The CDR3 contains 11 residues. Trimming pared 4 bases from V and 4 bases from J, leaving 4 bases between. Germline CDR1 is MGHDK and CDR2 is SYGVNS.